Sequencing of this T cell receptor beta chain was carried out in a study of blood T cells in healthy people across ages. Study-wide results and caveats: Total diversity from one million sequenced T cells was likely underestimated.

Using a J-beta primer mix together with a sample-barcoded 5' primer, a second PCR was run for roughly 6 to 11 cycles. TCRdb reanalysed the 5' RACE reads using MiXCR and keeps one entry per CDR3 protein. This table holds some 1 million distinct CDR3 sequences, less than 50% found once. Details on this clonotype: What it binds is unknown.

CDR3 length equals 11 residues. Looked up from germline, CDR1 is GTSNPN and CDR2 is SVGIG (reference sequence). The germline V and J ends were trimmed by 4 bases and 2 bases, with 5 bases remaining between them. The V and J genes are TRBV30 and TRBJ2-5; D is ambiguous. This TCR was recovered from a woman aged 60-75 years in good health. The sequenced sample consisted of blood. CDR3 nucleotide sequence: TGTGCCTGGACTTTTCAAGAGACCCAGTACTTC. Translating gives CAWTFQETQYF.